This record looks at one T cell receptor beta chain sequence and its context. What it recognizes is unknown. The entry originates in a study of blood T cells in healthy people across ages. General observations from the study: Both higher diversity and more naive CD4+ cells marked long-lived donors when set against aged donors. A roughly linear fall in TCR beta diversity per million T cells was seen with increasing age.

Drawn from each donor were roughly 9.4 milliliters of peripheral blood. The CDR3 extends over 14 amino acids. Germline values: CDR1 MDHEN, CDR2 SYDVKM. J lost 5 bases, V lost 10 bases, and 7 bases had no gene match. Sample-barcoded 5' priming and a J-beta primer mix drove a second PCR of roughly 6 to 12 cycles. Via MiXCR, TCRdb re-called the 5' RACE reads, giving one row per CDR3 protein. Of approximately 810,000 distinct CDR3 sequences in the sample, 29% were seen once. The sequence was obtained from a woman of 80 years or more in good health. The chain is built from TRBV28 and TRBJ2-1; 11 bases agree with TRBD2. Sequencing was done on a sample of blood. CDR3 DNA: TGTGCCACTAAAGGGACTAGCGGCGACAATGAGCAGTTCTTC. Protein: CATKGTSGDNEQFF.